The 7 T cell receptor beta chains below all came from one sample that was sequenced in a study of CD8+CD57+ T cells in acquired aplastic anemia. Patients chosen for sequencing had shown CD8+CD57+ cell expansion by flow cytometry. The template used for profiling TCR beta VDJ and CDR3 was genomic DNA. TCRdb ran MiXCR on the reads and lists one entry per CDR3 protein. The sample includes about 160,000 distinct CDR3 sequences, less than 50% of them seen just once. The material sequenced was sorted CD4+, CD8+, or CD8+CD57+ T cells (not recorded which) from PBMCs. The source is a human donor with aplastic anemia.

This clonotype was found many times. The chain carries TRBV6-1 and TRBJ1-4; D not resolved. Germline loops: CDR1 MNHNS, CDR2 SASEGT. This CDR3 has 14 residues. V was shortened by 5 bases and J by 3 bases, with 10 bases between the two germline ends. CDR3 in DNA: TGTGCCAGCAGTCGGACTTCCTCTAATGAAAAACTGTTTTTT. Its translation: CASSRTSSNEKLFF.

This clonotype was observed a handful of times. The J gene is TRBJ1-5, the V gene TRBV2; 7 nucleotides align to TRBD1. CDR1 is SNHLY, CDR2 FYNNEI, per germline. The CDR3 has 15 amino acids. V trimming: 5 bases; J trimming: 4 bases; junction bases outside the gene matches: 8. The CDR3 region has the DNA TGTGCCAGCAGTTACAGGGGACTGGGGAATCAGCCCCAGCATTTT. Protein product: CASSYRGLGNQPQHF.

Points on this clonotype: A read error may explain this, as a much larger clone is one base away. The chain links TRBV4-1 to TRBJ2-1; 7 bases are a match to TRBD2. CDR3 length: 15 amino acids. The germline CDR1 and CDR2 sequences are MGHRA and YSYEKL. J was trimmed by 5 bases and V by 3 bases; bases with no gene match: 7. The DNA for the CDR3 is TGCGCCAGCAGCCATGGGGGTAGCGGGCACAATGAGCAGTTCTTC. Its protein product is CASSHGGSGHNEQFF.

The chain is built from TRBV29-1 and TRBJ2-4; maybe TRBD1 (6 bases). Germline lookup yields CDR1 SQVTM and CDR2 ANQGSEA. The CDR3 is made up of 13 amino acids. CDR3 amino acids: CSVAGVAKNIQYF. Written as DNA, the CDR3 is TGCAGTGTGGCAGGGGTGGCCAAAAACATTCAGTACTTC.

As for this clonotype: One end of the junction fails to match germline, which may point to a read error. V is TRBV10-3 and J is TRBJ2-5, with TRBD2 matching 9 bases. Per the germline V gene, CDR1 is ENHRY and CDR2 is SYGVKD. The CDR3 is made up of 18 amino acids. The CDR3 bases are TGTGCCAGCAGTTACTCCAGGACTAGCGTACGAGGAGGAGAGACCCAGTACTTC. It is translated as CASSYSRTSVRGGETQYF.

J is TRBJ1-6 and V is TRBV25-1; 9 bases align to TRBD1. CDR1 is MGHDK and CDR2 is SYGVNS in the germline V gene. CDR3 length: 16 residues. The V segment lost 3 bases and the J segment 5 bases; nucleotides outside the gene matches: 5. The CDR3 DNA follows: TGTGCCAGCAGTGATACGACAGGGGGGCATAATTCACCCCTCCACTTT. Amino acids: CASSDTTGGHNSPLHF. Looking up the rest from reference TRBV25-1 and TRBJ1-6 gives the full variable domain: EADIYQTPRYLVIGTGKKITLECSQTMGHDKMYWYQQDPGMELHLIHYSYGVNSTEKGDLSSESTVSRIRTEHFPLTLESARPSHTSQYLCASSDTTGGHNSPLHFGNGTRLTVT.

The chain carries TRBV7-2 and TRBJ2-5, with 10 nucleotides matching TRBD2. CDR3 length equals 18 residues. From germline, CDR1 is SGHTA and CDR2 FQGNSA. V trimming: 0 bases; J trimming: 4 bases; junction bases outside the gene matches: 11. The CDR3: CASSLALFRSGRAETQYF. In DNA, the CDR3 is TGTGCCAGCAGCTTAGCGTTGTTCAGGAGCGGGAGGGCAGAGACCCAGTACTTC.